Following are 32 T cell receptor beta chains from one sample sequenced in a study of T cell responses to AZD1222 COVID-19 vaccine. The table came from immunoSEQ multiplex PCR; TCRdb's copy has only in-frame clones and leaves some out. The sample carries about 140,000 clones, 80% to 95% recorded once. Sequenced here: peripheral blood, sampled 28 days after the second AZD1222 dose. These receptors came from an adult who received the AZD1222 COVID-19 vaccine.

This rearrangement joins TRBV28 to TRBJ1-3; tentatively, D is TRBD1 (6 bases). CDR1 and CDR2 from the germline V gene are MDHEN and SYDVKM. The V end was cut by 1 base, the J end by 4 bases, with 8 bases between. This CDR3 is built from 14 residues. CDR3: CASSLSGAGNTIYF. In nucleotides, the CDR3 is TGTGCCAGCAGTTTATCAGGGGCGGGAAACACCATATATTTT.

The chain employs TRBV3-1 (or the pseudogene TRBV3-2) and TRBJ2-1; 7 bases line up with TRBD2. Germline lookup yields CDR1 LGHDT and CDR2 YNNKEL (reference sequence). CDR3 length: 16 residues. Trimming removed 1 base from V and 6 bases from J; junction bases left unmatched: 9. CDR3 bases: TGTGCCAGCAGCCAAGCCCTTCGCGGGAGCACCAATGAGCAGTTCTTC. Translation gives CASSQALRGSTNEQFF.

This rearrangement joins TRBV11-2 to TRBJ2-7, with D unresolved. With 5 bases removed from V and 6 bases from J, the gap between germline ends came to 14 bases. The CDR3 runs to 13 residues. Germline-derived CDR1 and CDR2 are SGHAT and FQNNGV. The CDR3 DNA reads TGTGCCAGCAGCCCCCAGACCCTTTCCGAGCAGTACTTC. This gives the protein CASSPQTLSEQYF.

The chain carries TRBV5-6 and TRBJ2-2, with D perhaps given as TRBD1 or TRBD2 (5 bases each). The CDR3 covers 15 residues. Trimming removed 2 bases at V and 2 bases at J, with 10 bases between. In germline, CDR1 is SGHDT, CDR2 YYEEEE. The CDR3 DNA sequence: TGTGCCAGCAGCTTTGGGACCTCCAACACCGGGGAGCTGTTTTTT. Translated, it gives CASSFGTSNTGELFF.

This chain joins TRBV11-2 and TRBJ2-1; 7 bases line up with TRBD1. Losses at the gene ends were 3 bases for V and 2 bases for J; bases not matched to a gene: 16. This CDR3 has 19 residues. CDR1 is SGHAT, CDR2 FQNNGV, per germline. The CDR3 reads CASSFSVIRDSLAYNEQFF. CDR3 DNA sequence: TGTGCCAGCAGCTTCAGTGTGATACGGGACAGCCTGGCCTACAATGAGCAGTTCTTC.

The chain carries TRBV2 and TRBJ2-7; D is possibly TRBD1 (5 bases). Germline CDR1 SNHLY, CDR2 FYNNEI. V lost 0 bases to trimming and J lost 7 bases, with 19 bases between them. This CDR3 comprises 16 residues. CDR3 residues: CASSEAGPGITREQYF. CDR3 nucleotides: TGTGCCAGCAGTGAAGCGGGTCCAGGGATCACCCGGGAGCAGTACTTC.

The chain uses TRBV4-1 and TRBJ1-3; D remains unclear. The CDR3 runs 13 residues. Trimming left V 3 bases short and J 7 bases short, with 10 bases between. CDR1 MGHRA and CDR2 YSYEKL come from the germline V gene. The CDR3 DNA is TGCGCCAGCAGCCATCCGCGGACGAACACCATATATTTT. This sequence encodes CASSHPRTNTIYF.

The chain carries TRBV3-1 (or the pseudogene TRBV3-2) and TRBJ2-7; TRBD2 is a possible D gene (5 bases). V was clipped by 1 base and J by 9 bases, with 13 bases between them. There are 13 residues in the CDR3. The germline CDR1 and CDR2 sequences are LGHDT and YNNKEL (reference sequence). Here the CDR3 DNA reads TGTGCCAGCAGCCAAGGCTTGGACTTTCGGCAGTACTTC. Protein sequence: CASSQGLDFRQYF.

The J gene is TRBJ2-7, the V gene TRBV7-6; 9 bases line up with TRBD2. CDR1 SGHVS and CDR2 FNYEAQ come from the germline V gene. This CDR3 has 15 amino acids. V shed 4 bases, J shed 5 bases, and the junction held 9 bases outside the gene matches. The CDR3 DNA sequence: TGTGCCAGCAGCTCACTCTTAGCGGGAGCCGACGAGCAGTACTTC. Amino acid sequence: CASSSLLAGADEQYF.

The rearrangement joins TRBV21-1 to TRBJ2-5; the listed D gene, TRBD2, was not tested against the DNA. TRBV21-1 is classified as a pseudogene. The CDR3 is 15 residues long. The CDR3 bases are TGTGCCAGCAGCAAATGGAGCAGAGACCAAGAGACCCAGTACTTC. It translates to CASSKWSRDQETQYF.

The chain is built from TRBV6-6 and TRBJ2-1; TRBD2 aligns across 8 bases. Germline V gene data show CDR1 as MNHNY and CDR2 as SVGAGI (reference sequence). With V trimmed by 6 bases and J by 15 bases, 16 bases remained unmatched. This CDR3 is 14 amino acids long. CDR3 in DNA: TGTGCCAGCAGCCAGGTCCTAGAGGCGGGGGGTGGGTTCTTC. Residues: CASSQVLEAGGGFF.

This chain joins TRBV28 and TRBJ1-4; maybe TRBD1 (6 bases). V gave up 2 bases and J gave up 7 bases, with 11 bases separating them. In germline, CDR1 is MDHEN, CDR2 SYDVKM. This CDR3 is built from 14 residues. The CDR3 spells CASSLGGAIEKLFF. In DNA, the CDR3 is TGTGCCAGCAGTTTAGGGGGGGCGATTGAAAAACTGTTTTTT.

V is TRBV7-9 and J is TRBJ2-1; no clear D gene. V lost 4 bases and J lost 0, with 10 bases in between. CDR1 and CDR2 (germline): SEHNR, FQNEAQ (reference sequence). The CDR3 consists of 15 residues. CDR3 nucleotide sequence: TGTGCCAGCAGCTCTCCCAACAGCTCCTACAATGAGCAGTTCTTC. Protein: CASSSPNSSYNEQFF.

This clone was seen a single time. In DNA, the CDR3 is TGCGCCAGCAAAGAGGCAGGGGCCAATCAGCCCCAGCATTTT. This translates into CASKEAGANQPQHF. The chain employs TRBV10-1 and TRBJ1-5, with a possible D match to TRBD1 (6 bases). CDR3 size: 14 residues. V gave up 7 bases and J gave up 3 bases, with 13 bases separating them. Germline V gene lookup returns CDR1 WNHNN and CDR2 SYGVQD (reference sequence).

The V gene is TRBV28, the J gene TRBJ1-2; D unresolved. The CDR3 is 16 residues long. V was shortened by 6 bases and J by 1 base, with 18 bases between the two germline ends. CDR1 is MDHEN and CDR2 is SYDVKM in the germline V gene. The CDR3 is CASREHGRPINYGYTF. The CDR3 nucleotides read TGTGCCAGCAGGGAACATGGACGGCCGATTAACTATGGCTACACCTTC.

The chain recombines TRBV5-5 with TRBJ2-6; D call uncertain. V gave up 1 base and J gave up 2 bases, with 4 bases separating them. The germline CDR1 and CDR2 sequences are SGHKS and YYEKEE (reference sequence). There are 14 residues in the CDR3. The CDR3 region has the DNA TGTGCCAGCAGCTTGAGTACTGGGGCCAACGTCCTGACTTTC. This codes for CASSLSTGANVLTF.

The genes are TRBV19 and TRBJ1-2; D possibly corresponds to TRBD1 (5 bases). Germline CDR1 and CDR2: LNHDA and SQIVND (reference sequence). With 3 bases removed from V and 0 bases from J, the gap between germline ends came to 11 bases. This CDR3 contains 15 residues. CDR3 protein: CASSISQTANYGYTF. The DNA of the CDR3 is TGTGCCAGTAGTATCTCACAGACAGCTAACTATGGCTACACCTTC.

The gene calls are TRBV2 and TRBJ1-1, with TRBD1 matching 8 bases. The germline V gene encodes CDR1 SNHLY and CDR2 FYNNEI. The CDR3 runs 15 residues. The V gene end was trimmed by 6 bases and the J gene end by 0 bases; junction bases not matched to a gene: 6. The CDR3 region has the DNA TGTGCCAGCAGGGGGGGACAGGCCATGAACACTGAAGCTTTCTTT. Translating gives CASRGGQAMNTEAFF.

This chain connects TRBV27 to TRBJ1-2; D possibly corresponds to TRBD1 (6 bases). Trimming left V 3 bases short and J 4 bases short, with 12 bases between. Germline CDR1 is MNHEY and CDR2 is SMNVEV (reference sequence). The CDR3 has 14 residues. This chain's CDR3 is CASSFRGALYGYTF. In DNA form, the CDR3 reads TGTGCCAGCAGTTTCCGGGGGGCGCTCTATGGCTACACCTTC.

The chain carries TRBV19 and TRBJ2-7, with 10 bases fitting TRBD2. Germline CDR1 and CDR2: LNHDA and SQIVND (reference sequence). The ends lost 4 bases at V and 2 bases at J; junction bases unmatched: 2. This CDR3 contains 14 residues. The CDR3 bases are TGTGCCAGTAGTAGGACTAGCGGCACCTACGAGCAGTACTTC. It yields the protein CASSRTSGTYEQYF.

Here the CDR3 reads CSTGQGSGYTF. CDR3 coding DNA: TGCAGCACGGGACAGGGGTCTGGCTACACCTTC. This chain connects TRBV29-1 to TRBJ1-2; 10 bases map to TRBD1. Germline lookup yields CDR1 SQVTM and CDR2 ANQGSEA. The CDR3 totals 11 residues. Trimming removed 8 bases from V and 7 bases from J; junction bases left unmatched: 4.

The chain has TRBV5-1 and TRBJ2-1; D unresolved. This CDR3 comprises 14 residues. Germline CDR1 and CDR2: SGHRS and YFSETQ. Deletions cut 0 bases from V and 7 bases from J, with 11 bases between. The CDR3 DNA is TGCGCCAGCAGCTTGGCCCCCCCGAATAATGAGCAGTTCTTC. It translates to CASSLAPPNNEQFF. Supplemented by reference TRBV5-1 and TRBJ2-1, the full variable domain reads KAGVTQTPRYLIKTRGQQVTLSCSPISGHRSVSWYQQTPGQGLQFLFEYFSETQRNKGNFPGRFSGRQFSNSRSEMNVSTLELGDSALYLCASSLAPPNNEQFFGPGTRLTVL.

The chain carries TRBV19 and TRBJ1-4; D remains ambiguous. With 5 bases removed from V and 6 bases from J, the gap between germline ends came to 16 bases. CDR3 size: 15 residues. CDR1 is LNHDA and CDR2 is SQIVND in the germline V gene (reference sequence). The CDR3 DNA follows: TGTGCCAGTAGTCCCTCTACCACGGGCGATGAAAAACTGTTTTTT. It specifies CASSPSTTGDEKLFF.

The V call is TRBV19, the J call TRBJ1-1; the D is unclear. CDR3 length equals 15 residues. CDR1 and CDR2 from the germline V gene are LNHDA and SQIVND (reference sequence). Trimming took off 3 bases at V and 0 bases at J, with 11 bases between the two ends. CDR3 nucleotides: TGTGCCAGTAGTATCCCCCGGGAGCTGAACACTGAAGCTTTCTTT. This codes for CASSIPRELNTEAFF.

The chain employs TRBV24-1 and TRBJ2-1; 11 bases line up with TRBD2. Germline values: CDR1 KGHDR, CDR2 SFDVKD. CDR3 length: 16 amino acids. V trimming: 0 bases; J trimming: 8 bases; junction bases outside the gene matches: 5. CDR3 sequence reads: CATSDLTSGSPYEQFF. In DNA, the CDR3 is TGTGCCACCAGTGATTTGACTAGCGGGAGTCCGTATGAGCAGTTCTTC.

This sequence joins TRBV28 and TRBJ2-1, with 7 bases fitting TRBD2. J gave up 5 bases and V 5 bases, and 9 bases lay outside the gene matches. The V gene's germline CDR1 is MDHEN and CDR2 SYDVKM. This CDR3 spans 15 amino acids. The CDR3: CASSALAEQNNEQFF. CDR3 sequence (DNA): TGTGCCAGCAGTGCTCTAGCGGAGCAAAACAATGAGCAGTTCTTC.

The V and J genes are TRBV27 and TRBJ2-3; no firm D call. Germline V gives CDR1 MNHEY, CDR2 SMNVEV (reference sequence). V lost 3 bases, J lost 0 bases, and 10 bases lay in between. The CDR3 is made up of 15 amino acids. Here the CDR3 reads CASSFLFGSTDTQYF. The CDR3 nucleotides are TGTGCCAGCAGTTTTTTGTTCGGGAGCACAGATACGCAGTATTTT.

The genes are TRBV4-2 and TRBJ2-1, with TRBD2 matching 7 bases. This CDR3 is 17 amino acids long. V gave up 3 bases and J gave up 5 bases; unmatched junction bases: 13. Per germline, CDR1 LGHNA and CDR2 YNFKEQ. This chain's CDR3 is CASSQGKKASGNNEQFF. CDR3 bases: TGTGCCAGCAGCCAGGGGAAGAAGGCTAGCGGAAACAATGAGCAGTTCTTC.

CDR3 protein: CASSLRTGEDGYTF. The CDR3 DNA is TGTGCCAGCAGCCTGCGGACAGGGGAGGATGGCTACACCTTC. The chain couples TRBV3-1 (or the pseudogene TRBV3-2) to TRBJ1-2; 9 bases agree with TRBD1. Germline CDR1 is LGHDT and CDR2 is YNNKEL (reference sequence). This CDR3 has 14 residues. The junction had 6 bases not matched to a gene; V was cut back by 4 bases and J by 6 bases.

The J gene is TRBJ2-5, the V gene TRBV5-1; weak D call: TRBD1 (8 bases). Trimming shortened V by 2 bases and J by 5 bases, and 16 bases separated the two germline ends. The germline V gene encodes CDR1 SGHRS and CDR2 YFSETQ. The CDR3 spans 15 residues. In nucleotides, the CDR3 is TGCGCCAGCAGCTTTAATGGACAGGGAGGGGAGACCCAGTACTTC. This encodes CASSFNGQGGETQYF.

The CDR3 nucleotides are TGCGCCAGCAGCTTTGGAAACATTCAGTACTTC. It yields the protein CASSFGNIQYF. The chain uses TRBV5-1 and TRBJ2-4; D unclear. The V gene lost 2 bases and the J gene lost 6 bases, with 3 bases spanning the gap. The length of the CDR3 is 11 residues. Germline values: CDR1 SGHRS, CDR2 YFSETQ. Full variable domain (rest looked up from reference TRBV5-1 and TRBJ2-4): KAGVTQTPRYLIKTRGQQVTLSCSPISGHRSVSWYQQTPGQGLQFLFEYFSETQRNKGNFPGRFSGRQFSNSRSEMNVSTLELGDSALYLCASSFGNIQYFGAGTRLSVL.

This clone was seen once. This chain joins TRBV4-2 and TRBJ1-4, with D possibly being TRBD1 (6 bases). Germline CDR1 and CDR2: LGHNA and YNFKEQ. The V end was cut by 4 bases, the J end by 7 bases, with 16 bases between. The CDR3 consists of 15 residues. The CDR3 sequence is CASSRRTAAVEKLFF. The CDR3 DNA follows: TGTGCCAGCAGCCGCAGGACAGCAGCAGTTGAAAAACTGTTTTTT.